The 29 T cell receptor beta chains listed next were all sequenced from one sample in a study of Graves' ophthalmopathy and Graves' hyperthyroidism. Amplification targeted the TCR beta CDR3 regions, with RNA transcripts as the source material. HTBI primers were used in a first-round RT-PCR, which preceded a second-round multiplex PCR. A single record per CDR3 protein comes from TCRdb applying MiXCR to the multiplex PCR reads. The table has almost 750,000 distinct CDR3 sequences, roughly two fifths seen once. Input material: peripheral blood. The origin of the receptors is an adult man with Graves' ophthalmopathy.

This chain links TRBV7-9 with TRBJ2-2; D may correspond to TRBD1 or TRBD2 (5 bases each). V lost 6 bases and J lost 6, with 26 bases in between. CDR3 length equals 18 residues. Germline values: CDR1 SEHNR, CDR2 FQNEAQ (reference sequence). The CDR3 nucleotides are TGTGCCAGCAGTTTATCGCCCACCGGGACGAGAATAGCCGGGGAGCTGTTTTTT. Translation gives CASSLSPTGTRIAGELFF.

This clonotype has more than one count but fewer than ten. This could be a read error, since a much larger clone is one nucleotide away. The chain joins TRBV25-1 to TRBJ2-2; maybe TRBD2 (5 bases). The germline V gene has CDR1 MGHDK and CDR2 SYGVNS. CDR3 length equals 11 residues. For the CDR3, the DNA is TGTGCCACCCACGGGATCGGGGAGCTGCTTTTT. This encodes CATHGIGELLF.

V and J are TRBV2 and TRBJ2-5; no definite D call. V lost 2 bases and J 4 bases, leaving 8 bases between the germline ends. The length of the CDR3 is 13 residues. The germline V gene has CDR1 SNHLY and CDR2 FYNNEI. This CDR3 reads CASSENVRETQYF. The CDR3 nucleotides are TGTGCCAGCAGTGAAAACGTGAGAGAGACCCAGTACTTC.

This clonotype showed up just once. The chain couples TRBV7-2 to TRBJ2-5, with TRBD1 as a possible D gene (6 bases). Looked up from germline, CDR1 is SGHTA and CDR2 is FQGNSA. Trimming shortened V by 2 bases and J by 9 bases, and 22 bases separated the two germline ends. This CDR3 comprises 16 residues. CDR3 nucleotide sequence: TGTGCCAGCAGCTTACGTTCTGGGACAAGCAATCAGCCCCAGTACTTC. This gives the protein CASSLRSGTSNQPQYF. The full variable domain, rest sourced from reference TRBV7-2 and TRBJ2-5, is GAGVSQSPSNKVTEKGKDVELRCDPISGHTALYWYRQSLGQGLEFLIYFQGNSAPDKSGLPSDRFSAERTGGSVSTLTIQRTQQEDSAVYLCASSLRSGTSNQPQYFGPGTRLLVL.

The table lists this clonotype with a few counts. This rearrangement joins TRBV19 to TRBJ1-5, with no clear D. Trimming stripped 6 bases from V and 0 bases from J, with 9 bases between. This CDR3 is 14 amino acids long. Germline-derived CDR1 and CDR2 are LNHDA and SQIVND (reference sequence). DNA for the CDR3: TGTGCCAGTAGGCCCGTTAATAGCAATCAGCCCCAGCATTTT. It translates to CASRPVNSNQPQHF.

The CDR3 protein is CASSLGRASLYSEQYF. Here the CDR3 DNA reads TGTGCCAGCAGCTTGGGGAGGGCTAGTCTTTACTCCGAGCAGTACTTC. The J gene is TRBJ2-7, the V gene TRBV7-6; 7 bases are a match to TRBD2. The CDR3 totals 16 residues. Unmatched junction bases numbered 14, after V lost 3 bases and J lost 6 bases. The germline gives CDR1 SGHVS, CDR2 FNYEAQ.

This clonotype was picked up many times. The chain links TRBV12-3 or TRBV12-4 to TRBJ2-7; D remains unclear. The CDR3 extends over 12 amino acids. V dropped 4 bases and J dropped 6 bases, with 10 bases sitting between them. CDR3 region: CASSSRSPEQYF. The CDR3 nucleotides read TGTGCCAGCAGTTCCAGGAGTCCCGAGCAGTACTTC.

This clonotype showed up many times. V is TRBV15 and J is TRBJ2-5, with TRBD2 as a possible D gene (5 bases). Per germline, CDR1 LNHNV and CDR2 YYDKDF (reference sequence). V gave up 1 base and J gave up 5 bases, with 14 bases separating them. The CDR3 totals 15 residues. The chain's CDR3 is CATSRGIRGEETQYF. The CDR3 nucleotides read TGTGCCACCAGCAGAGGGATTCGGGGAGAGGAGACCCAGTACTTC.

This sequence joins TRBV11-1 and TRBJ1-2; 7 bases match TRBD1. From germline, CDR1 is SGHAT and CDR2 FQDESV (reference sequence). The CDR3 is 15 amino acids. V trimming: 5 bases; J trimming: 5 bases; junction bases outside the gene matches: 11. CDR3 sequence: CASSRVTGQDYGYTF. Here the CDR3 DNA reads TGTGCCAGCAGCCGAGTCACCGGACAGGATTATGGCTACACCTTC.

The chain has TRBV2 and TRBJ2-7, with TRBD1 matching 8 bases. Unmatched junction bases numbered 17, after V lost 5 bases and J lost 2 bases. The CDR3 consists of 18 residues. The germline CDR1 and CDR2 sequences are SNHLY and FYNNEI. CDR3 in amino acids: CASSSGPTDRGPTYEQYF. The CDR3 nucleotides read TGTGCCAGCAGTTCGGGACCCACCGACAGGGGCCCTACCTACGAGCAGTACTTC.

This clonotype appeared many times. This rearrangement joins TRBV7-9 to TRBJ2-2; D unresolved. This CDR3 has 14 amino acids. V lost 11 bases and J 0 bases, leaving 13 bases between the germline ends. Germline CDR1 and CDR2: SEHNR and FQNEAQ (reference sequence). The CDR3 bases are TGTGCCCCTACCGCAGTCGCGAACACCGGGGAGCTGTTTTTT. The encoded protein is CAPTAVANTGELFF.

This clonotype was observed a few times. This chain joins TRBV7-9 and TRBJ1-1, with 8 bases matching TRBD1. Trimming removed 1 base from V and 2 bases from J; junction bases left unmatched: 6. In germline, CDR1 is SEHNR, CDR2 FQNEAQ (reference sequence). CDR3 length: 16 residues. In DNA form, the CDR3 reads TGTGCCAGCAGCTTAGGGCAGGGGGCTCTTAACACTGAAGCTTTCTTT. It specifies CASSLGQGALNTEAFF.

This clonotype was seen a handful of times. The V gene is TRBV20-1, the J gene TRBJ1-3; no clear D. CDR3 size: 12 residues. Trimming pared 5 bases from V and 4 bases from J, leaving 9 bases between. Germline V gene sequence: CDR1 DFQATT, CDR2 SNEGSKA (reference sequence). In DNA form, the CDR3 reads TGCAGTGCTCCCTGGGAGGGAAACACCATATATTTT. Amino acid sequence: CSAPWEGNTIYF.

The CDR3 DNA follows: TGTGCCACGGGGAGGGGGGGAGCCTACGAGCAGTACTTC. Protein sequence: CATGRGGAYEQYF. The chain carries TRBV2 and TRBJ2-7; a possible D gene is TRBD2 (7 bases). The germline V gene has CDR1 SNHLY and CDR2 FYNNEI. Trimming stripped 10 bases from V and 2 bases from J, with 15 bases between. The CDR3 length is 13 residues.

The table lists this clonotype with a few counts. The chain couples TRBV11-2 to TRBJ2-5; D possibly uses TRBD1 or TRBD2 (5 bases each). Germline V CDR1 and CDR2: SGHAT, FQNNGV. This CDR3 region has 14 residues. The V end lost 5 bases, the J end lost 5 bases, and 15 bases lay between the germline ends. CDR3 region: CASSHRQRGETQYF. In nucleotides, the CDR3 is TGTGCCAGCAGCCACCGACAGAGGGGCGAGACCCAGTACTTC.

V gene TRBV2 combines with J gene TRBJ2-7; 7 bases agree with TRBD1. Unmatched junction bases numbered 15, after V lost 6 bases and J lost 4 bases. Germline V gene data show CDR1 as SNHLY and CDR2 as FYNNEI. The CDR3 has 16 amino acids. The CDR3 loop is CASSPRTGEELYEQYF. The CDR3 DNA sequence: TGTGCCAGCAGCCCACGGACAGGCGAGGAGTTGTACGAGCAGTACTTC.

V is TRBV25-1 and J is TRBJ1-5; D is perhaps TRBD1 (6 bases). The CDR3 contains 15 residues. Trimming left V 6 bases short and J 4 bases short, with 16 bases between. Germline CDR1 and CDR2: MGHDK and SYGVNS. In DNA form, the CDR3 reads TGTGCCAGCAGAGGGGGGACACCTCATAATCAGCCCCAGCATTTT. It translates to CASRGGTPHNQPQHF.

V usage is TRBV5-6 and J usage is TRBJ1-4; D is unclear. The CDR3 spans 14 residues. Trimming left V 4 bases short and J 6 bases short, with 13 bases between. The germline V gene has CDR1 SGHDT and CDR2 YYEEEE. The CDR3 DNA sequence: TGTGCCAGCAGCATGACGGGGTCGTATGAAAAACTGTTTTTT. Amino acids: CASSMTGSYEKLFF.

This clonotype was observed at least ten times. The DNA for the CDR3 is TGTGCCGTAAAAAGCGGACAGGGGGAAACCGGGGAGCTGTTTTTT. It translates to CAVKSGQGETGELFF. The rearrangement links TRBV19 to TRBJ2-2; TRBD1 agrees at 10 bases. With 11 bases clipped from V and 5 bases from J, the junction kept 11 bases outside the gene matches. Looked up from germline, CDR1 is LNHDA and CDR2 is SQIVND (reference sequence). The length of the CDR3 is 15 residues.

The rearrangement uses TRBV10-3 and TRBJ1-6; D possibly corresponds to TRBD1 (5 bases). Germline assignment: CDR1 ENHRY and CDR2 SYGVKD. The length of the CDR3 is 14 residues. The CDR3 DNA reads as TGTGCTAAGACTGGACATCGAGATAATTCACCCCTCCACTTT. Translating gives CAKTGHRDNSPLHF.

J is TRBJ1-1 and V is TRBV6-1, with 7 nucleotides matching TRBD1. CDR1 is MNHNS and CDR2 is SASEGT in the germline V gene. V lost 7 bases and J lost 3; bases outside the gene matches: 23. The CDR3 has 19 residues. The CDR3 bases are TGTGCCAGCACCCACAGGGGCGGGTCGGCTGGCTCTCTGGACACTGAAGCTTTCTTT. Its translation is CASTHRGGSAGSLDTEAFF.

This chain joins TRBV7-9 and TRBJ1-5, with D maybe TRBD1 (6 bases). The CDR3 is 16 amino acids. Germline loops: CDR1 SEHNR, CDR2 FQNEAQ (reference sequence). Trimming left V 0 bases short and J 7 bases short, with 16 bases between. The DNA of the CDR3 is TGTGCCAGCAGCTTAGCGGGGGACACGGGGGGCCAGCCCCAGCATTTT. Its translation is CASSLAGDTGGQPQHF.

The rearrangement uses TRBV7-9 and TRBJ2-5; 8 nucleotides line up with TRBD2. This CDR3 is 16 amino acids long. CDR1 and CDR2 (germline): SEHNR, FQNEAQ (reference sequence). V shed 5 bases, J shed 5 bases, and the junction held 13 bases outside the gene matches. The CDR3 nucleotides read TGTGCCAGCAGCCAAGGTGAAGGACTAGCTTTCGAGACCCAGTACTTC. Residues: CASSQGEGLAFETQYF.

The J gene is TRBJ1-4, the V gene TRBV29-1; 11 bases match TRBD1. Trimming cost V 6 bases and J 7 bases; bases outside gene matches: 7. Germline V gives CDR1 SQVTM, CDR2 ANQGSEA. This CDR3 comprises 14 residues. The CDR3 region is CSVMDRGHGEKLFF. The CDR3 DNA follows: TGCAGCGTCATGGACAGGGGGCATGGTGAAAAACTGTTTTTT. Supplemented by reference TRBV29-1 and TRBJ1-4, the full variable domain reads SAVISQKPSRDICQRGTSLTIQCQVDSQVTMMFWYRQQPGQSLTLIATANQGSEATYESGFVIDKFPISRPNLTFSTLTVSNMSPEDSSIYLCSVMDRGHGEKLFFGSGTQLSVL.

This chain joins TRBV7-9 and TRBJ2-7; 7 bases line up with TRBD1. Germline V lookup: CDR1 SEHNR, CDR2 FQNEAQ (reference sequence). Trimming removed 2 bases from V and 2 bases from J; junction bases left unmatched: 9. There are 16 residues in the CDR3. The CDR3 reads CASSLQTGIAPYEQYF. As DNA, the CDR3 is TGTGCCAGCAGCTTACAGACAGGGATTGCCCCCTACGAGCAGTACTTC.

This clonotype has ten or more counts. The V gene is TRBV20-1, the J gene TRBJ1-2, with 10 bases identical to TRBD1. V dropped 3 bases and J dropped 3; count of bases not matched to a gene: 4. The CDR3 is 14 residues long. CDR1 and CDR2 (germline): DFQATT, SNEGSKA (reference sequence). CDR3 protein: CSASPGQGHYGYTF. The CDR3, as DNA: TGCAGTGCTAGCCCGGGACAGGGGCACTATGGCTACACCTTC.

V and J are TRBV2 and TRBJ1-1; D ambiguous. The CDR3 length is 14 residues. Trimming took off 5 bases at V and 1 base at J, with 11 bases between the two ends. Per germline, CDR1 SNHLY and CDR2 FYNNEI. CDR3 residues: CASSFGQSNTEAFF. The CDR3 DNA reads as TGTGCCAGCAGTTTCGGGCAGTCGAACACTGAAGCTTTCTTT.

This clonotype has a handful of counts. The chain links TRBV7-9 to TRBJ2-5; D perhaps matches TRBD1 (6 bases). Germline CDR1 and CDR2: SEHNR and FQNEAQ (reference sequence). The CDR3 totals 15 residues. Trimming took off 4 bases at V and 3 bases at J, with 15 bases between the two ends. In DNA, the CDR3 is TGTGCCAGCAGCTGGGGGTTGGGGGCTAAAGAGACCCAGTACTTC. Translation: CASSWGLGAKETQYF.

This chain uses TRBV12-3 or TRBV12-4 with TRBJ2-2; D not resolved. V dropped 6 bases and J dropped 8 bases, with 7 bases sitting between them. There are 11 residues in the CDR3. The CDR3 DNA is TGTGCCAGCAGCTTTAGGGGGGAGCTGTTTTTT. It encodes CASSFRGELFF.